The 24 T cell receptor beta chains below come from one sample, sequenced in a study of PD-L1 blockade in urothelial cancer. Time point: peripheral blood 6 weeks after treatment start. The protocol was immunoSEQ multiplex PCR, while the TCRdb copy is restricted to in-frame clones and leaves out a portion. The table lists under 25,000 clones, approximately 77% of them singletons, with approximately 1.5% in the top ten. The material sequenced was PBMCs, taken around atezolizumab (anti-PD-L1) treatment. Receptors were obtained from a man between 65 and 85 years old with urothelial cancer.

The chain employs TRBV7-8 and TRBJ1-5; 8 bases agree with TRBD1. The ends lost 5 bases at V and 0 bases at J; junction bases unmatched: 3. The CDR3 is 15 amino acids. Germline values: CDR1 SGHVS, CDR2 FQNEAQ. The CDR3 region has the DNA TGTGCCAGCAGCCCGACAGGGGATAGCAATCAGCCCCAGCATTTT. Amino acids: CASSPTGDSNQPQHF.

V gene TRBV4-3 combines with J gene TRBJ2-3, with TRBD2 matching over 9 bases. V lost 4 bases to trimming and J lost 4 bases; unmatched junction nucleotides: 9. The CDR3 is made up of 16 amino acids. The germline V gene has CDR1 LGHNA and CDR2 YSLEER. CDR3 sequence: CASSPEPAGGADTQYF. The CDR3 bases are TGCGCCAGCAGCCCGGAACCAGCGGGAGGTGCAGATACGCAGTATTTT.

The rearrangement links TRBV6-1 to TRBJ1-3, with D hard to call. The germline V and J ends were trimmed by 9 bases and 9 bases, with 18 bases remaining between them. This CDR3 comprises 13 residues. The V gene's germline CDR1 is MNHNS and CDR2 SASEGT. CDR3 amino acids: CASKLDPAGTIYF. In DNA form, the CDR3 reads TGTGCCAGTAAACTGGACCCGGCGGGCACCATATATTTT.

The CDR3 nucleotides are TGTGCCAGTAGTAGGAGCCTAGCGCCCTCCTACAATGAGCAGTTCTTC. This translates into CASSRSLAPSYNEQFF. V is TRBV19 and J is TRBJ2-1; TRBD2 might be the D (6 bases). The germline gives CDR1 LNHDA, CDR2 SQIVND (reference sequence). V shed 4 bases and J shed 0 bases, with 13 bases lying between them. The CDR3 length is 16 residues.

The chain joins TRBV9 to TRBJ1-1, with a possible D match to TRBD1 (6 bases). The CDR3 spans 15 residues. Germline values: CDR1 SGDLS, CDR2 YYNGEE. Trimming stripped 4 bases from V and 2 bases from J, with 15 bases between. The CDR3 loop reads CASSLEGVINTEAFF. CDR3 DNA sequence: TGTGCCAGCAGCCTAGAGGGGGTAATAAACACTGAAGCTTTCTTT.

The chain couples TRBV11-2 to TRBJ2-1; D gene uncertain. Germline lookup yields CDR1 SGHAT and CDR2 FQNNGV. The CDR3 is 17 amino acids. V shed 3 bases and J shed 7 bases, with 22 bases lying between them. CDR3: CASSFLTEASLANEQFF. The DNA for the CDR3 is TGTGCCAGCAGCTTTCTTACCGAAGCAAGTCTCGCAAATGAGCAGTTCTTC.

This clone counts as medium-sized. This chain uses TRBV9 with TRBJ1-3; 7 nucleotides line up with TRBD1. Trimming removed 4 bases from V and 0 bases from J; junction bases left unmatched: 4. The V gene's germline CDR1 is SGDLS and CDR2 YYNGEE. This CDR3 has 15 residues. This CDR3 reads CASSPSGGSGNTIYF. In DNA, the CDR3 is TGTGCCAGCAGCCCATCAGGGGGCTCTGGAAACACCATATATTTT.

The chain combines TRBV7-2 with TRBJ1-4, with 9 bases lining up with TRBD1. In germline, CDR1 is SGHTA, CDR2 FQGNSA. V shed 3 bases, J shed 7 bases, and the junction held 9 bases outside the gene matches. This CDR3 region has 16 residues. This CDR3 reads CASSLAPGTGREKLFF. The DNA for the CDR3 is TGTGCCAGCAGCTTGGCTCCCGGGACAGGGCGTGAAAAACTGTTTTTT.

This clone has only one observation. The chain combines TRBV6-1 with TRBJ2-7; TRBD1 agrees at 7 bases. V lost 7 bases to trimming and J lost 4 bases; unmatched junction nucleotides: 13. CDR3 size: 15 residues. CDR1 is MNHNS, CDR2 SASEGT, per germline. CDR3 sequence reads: CASTISGTAPYEQYF. CDR3 sequence (DNA): TGTGCCAGCACCATATCCGGGACAGCTCCTTACGAGCAGTACTTC.

This chain uses TRBV10-1 with TRBJ2-1; D is uncertain. Germline CDR1 WNHNN, CDR2 SYGVQD (reference sequence). The CDR3 runs to 11 residues. V was trimmed by 3 bases and J by 5 bases, leaving 2 bases between them. The CDR3 protein is CASSDNNEQFF. The CDR3 coding sequence is TGCGCCAGCAGTGATAACAATGAGCAGTTCTTC.

The chain has TRBV5-5 and TRBJ1-4; D is perhaps TRBD1 (5 bases). CDR1 is SGHKS and CDR2 is YYEKEE in the germline V gene (reference sequence). CDR3 size: 16 residues. V lost 0 bases to trimming and J lost 6 bases, with 15 bases between them. CDR3 loop: CASSLGQGGVYEKLFF. CDR3 coding DNA: TGTGCCAGCAGCTTGGGGCAGGGTGGGGTCTATGAAAAACTGTTTTTT.

The chain carries TRBV19 and TRBJ1-5; D is undetermined. V lost 6 bases, J lost 5 bases, and 14 bases lay in between. This CDR3 is 14 amino acids long. Germline CDR1 is LNHDA and CDR2 is SQIVND (reference sequence). The CDR3 spells CASRRMEDHQPQHF. CDR3 in DNA: TGTGCCAGTAGAAGGATGGAGGACCATCAGCCCCAGCATTTT.

This sequence joins TRBV4-1 and TRBJ2-1, with 9 bases matching TRBD2. The CDR3 consists of 17 residues. Germline V lookup: CDR1 MGHRA, CDR2 YSYEKL. V lost 0 bases and J lost 4; bases outside the gene matches: 7. CDR3: CASSQDEGLATYNEQFF. The DNA for the CDR3 is TGCGCCAGCAGCCAAGATGAGGGACTAGCAACTTACAATGAGCAGTTCTTC.

V gene TRBV2 combines with J gene TRBJ1-1; 7 bases map to TRBD1. V shed 5 bases, J shed 1 base, and the junction held 4 bases outside the gene matches. Per germline, CDR1 SNHLY and CDR2 FYNNEI. The CDR3 covers 14 residues. This chain's CDR3 is CASSIGTANTEAFF. The DNA of the CDR3 is TGTGCCAGCAGTATTGGGACAGCGAACACTGAAGCTTTCTTT.

The J gene is TRBJ1-1, the V gene TRBV6-4, with D hard to call. CDR1 MRHNA and CDR2 SNTAGT come from the germline V gene. Trimming left V 8 bases short and J 4 bases short, with 17 bases between. This CDR3 spans 14 amino acids. CDR3 in amino acids: CASPKRVRVTEAFF. Written as DNA, the CDR3 is TGTGCCAGCCCCAAAAGAGTCCGGGTCACTGAAGCTTTCTTT.

This clone appeared a few times. V gene TRBV5-6 combines with J gene TRBJ1-2; D is uncertain. Between the trimmed V and J ends, which lost 2 bases and 4 bases, there was a span of 12 bases. CDR3 length equals 14 residues. Germline CDR1 reads SGHDT; CDR2 reads YYEEEE. The CDR3 DNA reads TGTGCCAGCAGCTTCGACGGAGGGAGCTATGGCTACACCTTC. Amino acid sequence: CASSFDGGSYGYTF.

This chain connects TRBV7-9 to TRBJ2-5; 11 bases agree with TRBD2. Trimming took 5 bases from V and 5 from J; bases not matched to a gene: 10. Germline lookup yields CDR1 SEHNR and CDR2 FQNEAQ (reference sequence). The CDR3 sequence is 16 residues long. The CDR3, as DNA: TGTGCCAGCAGCGCGCGAACCGGGACTAGCGGTGAGACCCAGTACTTC. Protein sequence: CASSARTGTSGETQYF.

The chain carries TRBV4-3 and TRBJ2-1, with D possibly being TRBD2 (5 bases). Germline loops: CDR1 LGHNA, CDR2 YSLEER. V was cut by 0 bases and J by 7 bases, with 10 bases left in between. The CDR3 is 14 amino acids. The CDR3 spells CASSQELASNEQFF. CDR3 DNA: TGCGCCAGCAGCCAAGAGCTAGCTTCGAATGAGCAGTTCTTC.

The genes are TRBV11-2 and TRBJ2-1, with TRBD2 matching 8 bases. The CDR3 sequence is 15 residues long. The germline V gene has CDR1 SGHAT and CDR2 FQNNGV. With 1 base clipped from V and 3 bases from J, the junction kept 2 bases outside the gene matches. The CDR3 DNA follows: TGTGCCAGCAGCTTAGCGGGAGGGAACTACAATGAGCAGTTCTTC. Amino acids: CASSLAGGNYNEQFF.

The V gene is TRBV7-9, the J gene TRBJ2-7; TRBD2 aligns across 11 bases. V trimming: 3 bases; J trimming: 7 bases; junction bases outside the gene matches: 14. This CDR3 is built from 17 residues. The germline gives CDR1 SEHNR, CDR2 FQNEAQ (reference sequence). As DNA, the CDR3 is TGTGCCAGCAGCTTGTTCCCCTTAGCGGGAGGGCCAGGAGAGCAGTACTTC. It encodes CASSLFPLAGGPGEQYF. The full variable domain, completed using reference TRBV7-9 and TRBJ2-7, is DTGVSQNPRHKITKRGQNVTFRCDPISEHNRLYWYRQTLGQGPEFLTYFQNEAQLEKSRLLSDRFSAERPKGSFSTLEIQRTEQGDSAMYLCASSLFPLAGGPGEQYFGPGTRLTVT.

The chain employs TRBV27 and TRBJ2-7; D is ambiguous. Germline V gene lookup returns CDR1 MNHEY and CDR2 SMNVEV (reference sequence). The CDR3 covers 16 residues. Trimming stripped 5 bases from V and 0 bases from J, with 17 bases between. The CDR3 DNA reads as TGTGCCAGCAGTCGAACAGCAATGCTACTCTCCTACGAGCAGTACTTC. Translating it yields CASSRTAMLLSYEQYF.

The V and J genes are TRBV7-9 and TRBJ2-5; perhaps TRBD1 as D (6 bases). There are 12 residues in the CDR3. Per germline, CDR1 SEHNR and CDR2 FQNEAQ (reference sequence). V shed 4 bases and J shed 3 bases, with 6 bases lying between them. CDR3 sequence: CASSWTEETQYF. The CDR3, as DNA: TGTGCCAGCAGCTGGACAGAAGAGACCCAGTACTTC.

The chain recombines TRBV11-1 with TRBJ2-3; maybe TRBD1 (6 bases). Germline V gene sequence: CDR1 SGHAT, CDR2 FQDESV (reference sequence). Deletions cut 5 bases from V and 0 bases from J, with 24 bases between. This CDR3 is 19 amino acids long. In DNA form, the CDR3 reads TGTGCCAGCAGCCGTCCCAGAAGAGAACGACAGGCTAGCACAGATACGCAGTATTTT. Translated, it gives CASSRPRRERQASTDTQYF.

V and J are TRBV7-9 and TRBJ1-2; D is possibly TRBD1 (6 bases). The germline V gene has CDR1 SEHNR and CDR2 FQNEAQ (reference sequence). Trimming removed 5 bases from V and 7 bases from J, with 23 bases in between. The CDR3 runs 16 residues. The CDR3 sequence is CASSLMTGAVGSGYTF. CDR3 nucleotide sequence: TGTGCCAGCAGCCTAATGACAGGCGCGGTTGGTAGTGGCTACACCTTC.